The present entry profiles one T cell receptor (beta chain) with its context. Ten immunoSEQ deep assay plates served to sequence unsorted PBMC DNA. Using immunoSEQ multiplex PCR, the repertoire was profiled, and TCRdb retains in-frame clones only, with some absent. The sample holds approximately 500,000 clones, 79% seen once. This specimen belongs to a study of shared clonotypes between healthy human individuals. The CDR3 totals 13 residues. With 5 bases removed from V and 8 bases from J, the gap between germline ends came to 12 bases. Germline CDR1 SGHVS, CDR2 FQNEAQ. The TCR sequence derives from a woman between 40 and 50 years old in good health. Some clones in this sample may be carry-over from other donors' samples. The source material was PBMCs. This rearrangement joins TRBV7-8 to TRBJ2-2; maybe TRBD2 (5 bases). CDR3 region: CASSQTIKGELFF. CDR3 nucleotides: TGTGCCAGCAGCCAGACTATCAAGGGGGAGCTGTTTTTT.